This TCR beta chain comes out of a study of T cell repertoires in cytomegalovirus infection. Overall study: In public TCR beta signatures, there were indications of both CMV infection and matching HLA type.

Study observations and caveats: CMV-specific TCR beta clonotypes restricted by HLA-C were the ones dominating the ex vivo response.

Germline CDR1 and CDR2: MNHNY and SVGAGI (reference sequence). The CDR3 is 14 residues long. The ends were cut back, 7 bases at V and 0 bases at J, with 13 bases in the middle. TCRdb re-derived calls from the reads in MiXCR, one entry per CDR3 protein. The data show roughly 180,000 distinct CDR3 sequences, approximately 28% seen once. Of note for this clonotype: Its antigen is unidentified.

Sequencing input: PBMCs. The V gene is TRBV6-6, the J gene TRBJ2-7, with D possibly being TRBD1 (6 bases). The receptor was isolated from a human donor in good health (CMV status not recorded). Some clones in this sample may be carry-over from other donors' samples. The CDR3 reads CASTRTVSSYEQYF. The CDR3 bases are TGTGCCAGCACCCGGACAGTGAGCTCCTACGAGCAGTACTTC.